Reported below is one T cell receptor beta chain. Primers included in the PCR were 60 Vbeta and 13 Jbeta primers. Sequenced by immunoSEQ multiplex PCR; TCRdb stores in-frame clones only, minus some. Here the sample spans roughly 180,000 clones, roughly 83% being singletons. This sample was taken from a study of cytomegalovirus exposure and HLA in healthy donors. Germline V lookup: CDR1 MNHEY, CDR2 SVGAGI. The CDR3 runs 14 residues. The V segment lost 7 bases and the J segment 1 base; nucleotides outside the gene matches: 4. Sequenced input: PBMCs. The clonotype originates from a man aged 25 to 40 in good health and CMV-seronegative. The rearrangement joins TRBV6-5 to TRBJ2-1, with 7 bases identical to TRBD1. CDR3 nucleotides: TGTGCCAGCACCGAGACAGGGTCCTACAATGAGCAGTTCTTC. Translating it yields CASTETGSYNEQFF.